This TCR beta chain stems from a study of blood T cell repertoires in COVID-19. Study details: The United States, Italy and Spain provided the acute and convalescent COVID-19 samples. T cells, B-cell-depleted T cells, or PBMCs supplied cDNA or gDNA.

This CDR3 spans 15 amino acids. Trimming took 3 bases from V and 2 from J; bases not matched to a gene: 2. Germline loops: CDR1 KGHSH, CDR2 LQKENI. Per the original data handling: Scientists estimated how many nucleated cells there were by amplifying reference gene primers. Produced via immunoSEQ multiplex PCR; TCRdb's table is partial and in-frame only. The V and J calls and clone size were taken over from that table, and D and trimming were inferred from the DNA. The sample lists approximately 94,000 clones, about four fifths occurring once. The source material was peripheral blood. The TCR comes from a human donor in a cohort sampled during active COVID-19. The rearrangement joins TRBV18 to TRBJ1-3; TRBD1 aligns across 9 bases. The CDR3 DNA reads TGTGCCAGCTCACCGGACAGGGGAACTGGAAACACCATATATTTT. Translating gives CASSPDRGTGNTIYF.